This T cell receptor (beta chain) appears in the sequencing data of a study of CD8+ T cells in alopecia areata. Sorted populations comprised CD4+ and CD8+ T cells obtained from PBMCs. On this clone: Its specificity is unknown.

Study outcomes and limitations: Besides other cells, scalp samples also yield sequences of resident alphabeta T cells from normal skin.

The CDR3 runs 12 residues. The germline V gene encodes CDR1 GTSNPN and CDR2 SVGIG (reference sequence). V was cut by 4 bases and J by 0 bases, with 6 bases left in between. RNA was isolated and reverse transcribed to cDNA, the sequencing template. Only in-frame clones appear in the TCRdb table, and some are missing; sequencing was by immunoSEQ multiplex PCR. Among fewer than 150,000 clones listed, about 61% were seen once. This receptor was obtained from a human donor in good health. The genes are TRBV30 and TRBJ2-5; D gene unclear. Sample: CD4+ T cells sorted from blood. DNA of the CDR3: TGTGCCTGGAAAGGAAACCAAGAGACCCAGTACTTC. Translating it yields CAWKGNQETQYF.